What follows is one T cell receptor (beta chain) and its context. These data belong to a study of response to subunit inactivated influenza vaccine. The germline CDR1 and CDR2 sequences are SQVTM and ANQGSEA. The CDR3 totals 15 residues. Trimming pared 0 bases from V and 6 bases from J, leaving 18 bases between. Each CDR3 protein is one row after TCRdb ran MiXCR on the RT-PCR reads. The sample holds about 310,000 distinct CDR3 sequences, roughly 22% seen once. The TCR sequence derives from a man between 50 and 75 years old who received an inactivated influenza vaccine. The sample consisted of PBMCs from blood, taken less than 22 months after vaccination. This chain links TRBV29-1 with TRBJ2-7; D is possibly TRBD2 (5 bases). In nucleotides, the CDR3 is TGCAGCGTTGAAGAAAAGGGAAGCGGTTCTCCCGAGCAGTACTTC. It codes for CSVEEKGSGSPEQYF.